Included here is one T cell receptor (beta chain) sequence, with context. The antigen remains undetermined. Data came from immunoSEQ multiplex PCR; TCRdb stores just in-frame clones and leaves some out. The sample has more than 150,000 clones; approximately 91% are singletons. This entry is derived from a study of T cell responses to AZD1222 COVID-19 vaccine. General study findings and limits: With dominance at 160-218 and 743-854, vaccine-associated CD4 TCRs spanned spike. Donors in the cohort were predominantly white British and more often female, and clonal diversity was possibly underestimated. Once two AZD1222 doses were given, Spike-specific TCR breadth and depth went up. Repertoires were obtained only post-peak T cell response.

Germline V gene lookup returns CDR1 LNHDA and CDR2 SQIVND (reference sequence). The CDR3 is 14 residues long. V gave up 3 bases and J gave up 5 bases, with 10 bases separating them. The sequenced sample was peripheral blood, obtained after recovery from COVID-19. The TCR comes from an adult who had recovered from COVID-19. This rearrangement joins TRBV19 to TRBJ2-2; D remains ambiguous. As DNA, the CDR3 is TGTGCCAGTAGTATCCAAGGTCGTACCGGGGAGCTGTTTTTT. This translates into CASSIQGRTGELFF.